The entry that follows covers one T cell receptor (beta chain) sequence. Its target is not known. The sample comes from a study of beta chain features in type 1 diabetes. On the study more broadly: Healthy donors, compared against patients, showed similar age, gender and cell yields.

Germline CDR1 SGHDT, CDR2 YYEEEE. This CDR3 region has 15 residues. The V end was cut by 2 bases, the J end by 6 bases, with 18 bases between. Whole-study results and caveats: Type 1 diabetes patients had VDJ junctions that carried fewer insertions and more deletions. In the patient group, naive, central memory and Treg TCRB repertoires seemed more alike than in the healthy donor group.

Since all of the isolated RNA was reverse transcribed, expressed TCRB transcripts were what got sequenced. Profiling relied on immunoSEQ multiplex PCR, and the TCRdb table lists in-frame clones only, not all of them. The sample records around 250,000 clones, around 14% being singletons. V and J are TRBV5-6 and TRBJ2-7, with TRBD1 as a possible D gene (5 bases). Input material: naive CD4+ T cells from blood. The sequence came from a woman between 40 and 50 years old in good health. DNA of the CDR3: TGTGCCAGCAGCTTTTTGGGGCCTACCGCCTCCGAGCAGTACTTC. Amino acids: CASSFLGPTASEQYF.